This entry features one T cell receptor (beta chain) sequence. This record comes from a study of blood T cell repertoires in COVID-19. In the original analysis: Researchers report that nucleated cell counts were estimated from reference gene primer amplification. Here immunoSEQ multiplex PCR was the method, and the copy in TCRdb shows in-frame clones only, minus some. The V and J calls and the clone size are those of that table, but D and trimming were determined from the DNA. The sample includes some 95,000 clones, roughly 90% of them seen just once. Trimming removed 6 bases from V and 6 bases from J; junction bases left unmatched: 4. The CDR3 is 13 amino acids.

The TCR comes from a human donor with active COVID-19. The donor label of this sample is uncertain. The chain recombines TRBV12-3 or TRBV12-4 with TRBJ2-3, with 9 nucleotides matching TRBD2. The specimen sequenced was peripheral blood. As DNA, the CDR3 is TGTGCCAGCAGCCCTACTAGCGGGGATACGCAGTATTTT. It yields the protein CASSPTSGDTQYF.